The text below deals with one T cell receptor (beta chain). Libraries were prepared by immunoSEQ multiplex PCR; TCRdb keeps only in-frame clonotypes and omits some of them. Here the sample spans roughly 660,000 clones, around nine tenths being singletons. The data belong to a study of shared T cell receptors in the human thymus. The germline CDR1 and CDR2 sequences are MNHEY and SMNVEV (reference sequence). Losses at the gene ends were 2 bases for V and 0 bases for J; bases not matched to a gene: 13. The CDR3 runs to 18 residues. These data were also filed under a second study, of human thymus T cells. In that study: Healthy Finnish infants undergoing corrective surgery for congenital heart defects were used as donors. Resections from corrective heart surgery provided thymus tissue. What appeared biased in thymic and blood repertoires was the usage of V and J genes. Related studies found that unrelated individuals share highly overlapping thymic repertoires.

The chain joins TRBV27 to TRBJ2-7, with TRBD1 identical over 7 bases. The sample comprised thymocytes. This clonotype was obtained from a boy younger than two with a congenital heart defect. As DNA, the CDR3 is TGTGCCAGCAGTTTAAGGCCCCATCGCCGGGACAGCTCCTACGAGCAGTACTTC. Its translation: CASSLRPHRRDSSYEQYF.